This note documents a single TCR beta chain sequence. Its antigen is still unknown. This specimen comes from a study of response to subunit inactivated influenza vaccine. The study's findings and limits: Authors suggested each seasonal influenza vaccination recruits few new T cells.

The CDR3 sequence is 14 residues long. Germline V gene data show CDR1 as SGHTA and CDR2 as FQGNSA. Trimming cost V 3 bases and J 0 bases, with 6 bases left between them. TCRdb redid the calling of the RT-PCR reads with MiXCR, one entry per CDR3 protein. The data show about 780,000 distinct CDR3 sequences, with around a sixth seen just once and about a tenth held by the top ten. The material sequenced was PBMCs from blood, taken about 5 days after vaccination. The chain joins TRBV7-2 to TRBJ2-1; D uncertain. The clonotype was recovered from a man aged 45-60 years who received an inactivated influenza vaccine. This chain's CDR3 is CASSFYSSYNEQFF. In nucleotides, the CDR3 is TGTGCCAGCAGCTTTTACAGCTCCTACAATGAGCAGTTCTTC.